The source of this TCR beta chain is a study of blood T cell repertoires in COVID-19. Overall study: The samples span acute and convalescent COVID-19 from the United States, Italy and Spain. The analysed material was cDNA or gDNA that came from T cells, B-cell-depleted T cells, or PBMCs.

In the source study's methods: By means of reference gene primer amplification, nucleated cell counts were estimated. TCRdb's table, derived via immunoSEQ multiplex PCR, lists solely in-frame clones and lacks some. V and J calls and clone size are given by that table; D and trimming were obtained from the DNA. Of about 330,000 clones listed, approximately 90% were seen once; the top ten hold 4%. For this clone: The sample contains more than one DNA sequence encoding this CDR3.

CDR1 and CDR2 (germline): LNHDA, SQIVND (reference sequence). The CDR3 is 13 amino acids. V was trimmed by 4 bases and J by 2 bases, leaving 8 bases between them. The material sequenced was peripheral blood. The source of this sequence is a woman aged 45 to 65 with active or convalescent COVID-19. The chain employs TRBV19 and TRBJ1-2, with D tentatively TRBD1 (6 bases). Here the CDR3 reads CASSTTGNYGYTF. The DNA for the CDR3 is TGTGCCAGTAGTACCACAGGGAACTATGGCTACACCTTC.